This T cell receptor (beta chain) was obtained from a study of TIL therapy for anti-PD-1-resistant metastatic lung cancer. Sequencing used immunoSEQ v3. Sequencing used immunoSEQ multiplex PCR; TCRdb keeps in-frame clones, though not all of them. The sample holds roughly 10,000 clones; approximately 60% are singletons and the top ten take approximately 13%. This CDR3 has 16 residues. Trimming removed 1 base at V and 0 bases at J, with 10 bases between. The V gene's germline CDR1 is MGHRA and CDR2 YSYEKL. Study-wide findings and caveats: Compared with baseline intratumoral T cells, expanded TIL cultures were more clonal and less diverse (around 5.9% vs 31%).

A remark on this clone: Its antigen remains unknown.

The time point was: pre-treatment sample, taken before nivolumab and TIL therapy. The tumor samples were excised metastases, mostly pleural nodules or supraclavicular lymph nodes. The clonotype was recovered from a person aged 25 to 85 with non-small cell lung cancer. This specimen consisted of tumor tissue, obtained at baseline. The rearrangement links TRBV4-1 to TRBJ1-3, with D unresolved. For the CDR3, the DNA is TGCGCCAGCAGCCAAGCCCCAAGGGCCTCTGGAAACACCATATATTTT. Translating gives CASSQAPRASGNTIYF.